This T cell receptor (beta chain) was captured by sequencing in a study of shared clonotypes between healthy human individuals. General observations from the study: Few donors limited the genetic and exposure-history diversity represented.

Replicate PCRs from sorted subsets contained roughly 190 ng DNA, which is 30,000 to 35,000 T cell genomes. How the authors handled the data: As immunoSEQ supplied junction-only sequences (without quality scores), filtering differed. The method was immunoSEQ multiplex PCR; TCRdb's version includes in-frame clones alone and lacks a portion of them. The V and J calls and clone size are taken from that table; D and trimming were inferred from the DNA. The sample lists under 750,000 clones, just under 75% occurring once. In regard to this clone: As yet, its antigen is unknown.

This CDR3 has 15 residues. The germline V and J ends were trimmed by 6 bases and 7 bases, with 19 bases remaining between them. Germline-derived CDR1 and CDR2 are WSHSY and SAAADI. The sequencing sample was made of memory CD4+ T cells sorted from blood. The subset is: CD45RA-negative fraction. The TCR sequence derives from a woman aged 30 to 39 in good health. This chain joins TRBV10-2 and TRBJ1-5; TRBD1 is a possible D gene (6 bases). CDR3 amino acids: CASRQGYGQTQPQHF. CDR3 in DNA: TGCGCCAGCAGGCAGGGGTACGGACAAACCCAGCCCCAGCATTTT.